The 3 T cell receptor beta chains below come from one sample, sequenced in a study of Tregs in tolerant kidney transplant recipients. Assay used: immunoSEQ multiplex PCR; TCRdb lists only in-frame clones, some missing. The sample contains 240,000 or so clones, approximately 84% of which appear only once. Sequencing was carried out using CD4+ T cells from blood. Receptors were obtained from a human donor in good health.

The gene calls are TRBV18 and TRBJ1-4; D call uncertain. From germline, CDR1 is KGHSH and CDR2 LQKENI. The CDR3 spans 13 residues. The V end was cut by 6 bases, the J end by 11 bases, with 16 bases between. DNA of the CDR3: TGTGCCAGCTCCCCCGAAGGCATTGGGAAACTGTTTTTT. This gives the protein CASSPEGIGKLFF.

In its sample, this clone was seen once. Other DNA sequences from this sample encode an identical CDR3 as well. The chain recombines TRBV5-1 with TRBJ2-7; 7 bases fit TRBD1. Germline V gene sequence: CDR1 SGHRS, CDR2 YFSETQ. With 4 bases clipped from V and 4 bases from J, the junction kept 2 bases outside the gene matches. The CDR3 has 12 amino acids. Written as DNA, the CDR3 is TGCGCCAGCAGCGTGACAGGGTACGAGCAGTACTTC. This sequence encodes CASSVTGYEQYF.

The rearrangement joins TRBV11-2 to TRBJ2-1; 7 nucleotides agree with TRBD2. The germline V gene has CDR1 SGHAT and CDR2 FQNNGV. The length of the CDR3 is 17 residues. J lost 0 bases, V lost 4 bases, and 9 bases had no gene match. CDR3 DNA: TGTGCCAGCAGCTATGGGGGGGGGAGAAACTCCTACAATGAGCAGTTCTTC. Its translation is CASSYGGGRNSYNEQFF.